Each of the 9 T cell receptor beta chains below was sequenced from the same sample in a study of identical twins. TCRdb reanalysed the 5' RACE reads using MiXCR and keeps one entry per CDR3 protein. The profile covers 250,000 to 350,000 distinct CDR3 sequences, with under 9.5% appearing a single time and approximately 2% taken by the ten largest. These data were also filed under a second study, of yellow fever vaccine responses in identical twins.

Sequenced sample: memory (CD45RO+) T cells sorted from blood. All receptors derive from a woman between 18 and 29 years old in good health.

In its sample, this clonotype was seen a few times. V is TRBV5-1 and J is TRBJ2-2, with a weak D call TRBD2 (6 bases). V lost 0 bases and J lost 1, with 10 bases in between. This CDR3 is 16 amino acids long. Germline CDR1 SGHRS, CDR2 YFSETQ. The CDR3 DNA reads TGCGCCAGCAGCTTGGAGGGCGGGGTGAACACCGGGGAGCTGTTTTTT. Protein: CASSLEGGVNTGELFF.

V usage is TRBV4-1 and J usage is TRBJ1-3, with D perhaps TRBD1 (5 bases). Looked up from germline, CDR1 is MGHRA and CDR2 is YSYEKL. V was trimmed by 6 bases and J by 0 bases, leaving 12 bases between them. The CDR3 is made up of 15 amino acids. The CDR3 is CASSEGFPSGNTIYF. In nucleotides, the CDR3 is TGCGCCAGCAGTGAGGGGTTCCCCTCTGGAAACACCATATATTTT.

The chain carries TRBV28 and TRBJ2-1; 7 positions agree with TRBD2. Germline V lookup: CDR1 MDHEN, CDR2 SYDVKM. This CDR3 is 14 amino acids long. The ends lost 7 bases at V and 2 bases at J; junction bases unmatched: 5. The CDR3 bases are TGTGCCAGCACCGGACTAGAACCCTACAATGAGCAGTTCTTC. It translates to CASTGLEPYNEQFF.

The chain joins TRBV20-1 to TRBJ2-1; a weak D match, TRBD2 (5 bases). Germline V lookup: CDR1 DFQATT, CDR2 SNEGSKA (reference sequence). The CDR3 is made up of 13 amino acids. V lost 3 bases, J lost 7 bases, and 13 bases lay in between. The DNA of the CDR3 is TGCAGTGCTAGCGGGGTAGGTGTTAATGAGCAGTTCTTC. It encodes CSASGVGVNEQFF.

This clonotype appeared a few times. This sequence joins TRBV28 and TRBJ2-7, with D tentatively TRBD2 (6 bases). Germline V gene data show CDR1 as MDHEN and CDR2 as SYDVKM. The CDR3 is 20 residues long. V lost 5 bases and J 3 bases, leaving 32 bases between the germline ends. CDR3 region: CASSAPLRDFLLKRIYEQYF. CDR3 DNA: TGTGCCAGCAGTGCCCCCCTCCGGGACTTTCTGCTCAAACGGATCTACGAGCAGTACTTC.

Ten or more counts support this clonotype. V usage is TRBV7-2 and J usage is TRBJ2-1; 9 positions match TRBD1. CDR1 is SGHTA, CDR2 FQGNSA, per germline. V dropped 5 bases and J dropped 9; count of bases not matched to a gene: 14. This CDR3 has 16 amino acids. The CDR3 sequence is CASSPSPGTGKGEQFF. The CDR3 DNA reads TGTGCCAGCAGCCCTAGCCCCGGGACAGGGAAGGGTGAGCAGTTCTTC.

Many counts were recorded for this clonotype. V is TRBV29-1 and J is TRBJ2-5; 7 bases agree with TRBD1. This CDR3 region has 13 residues. J lost 2 bases, V lost 7 bases, and 7 bases had no gene match. Germline CDR1 reads SQVTM; CDR2 reads ANQGSEA. CDR3 coding DNA: TGCAGCGCGAGGGACAGCCCACAAGAGACCCAGTACTTC. Protein sequence: CSARDSPQETQYF. Complete variable domain (other parts from reference TRBV29-1 and TRBJ2-5): SAVISQKPSRDICQRGTSLTIQCQVDSQVTMMFWYRQQPGQSLTLIATANQGSEATYESGFVIDKFPISRPNLTFSTLTVSNMSPEDSSIYLCSARDSPQETQYFGPGTRLLVL.

The sample holds a few counts of this clonotype. The genes are TRBV11-1 and TRBJ2-1; 11 positions agree with TRBD2. Germline values: CDR1 SGHAT, CDR2 FQDESV (reference sequence). V lost 3 bases to trimming and J lost 0 bases; unmatched junction nucleotides: 7. The CDR3 is 18 residues long. The chain's CDR3 is CASSFLSGRGRSYNEQFF. Here the CDR3 DNA reads TGTGCCAGCAGCTTCCTTAGCGGGAGGGGCCGCTCCTACAATGAGCAGTTCTTC.

The chain employs TRBV10-2 and TRBJ1-2; the D gene is possibly TRBD1 (5 bases). V was clipped by 8 bases and J by 8 bases, with 15 bases between them. CDR1 and CDR2 (germline): WSHSY, SAAADI. This CDR3 is built from 12 residues. CDR3 amino acids: CASGGPTFGYTF. The CDR3 DNA reads as TGCGCCAGCGGGGGACCAACCTTCGGCTACACCTTC.